The sequence of this T cell receptor beta chain was determined in a study of T cell responses to AZD1222 COVID-19 vaccine. Overall study results and limits: Across spike, vaccine-associated CD4 TCRs were found, dominant at 160-218 and 743-854. Females outnumbered males among donors, who were mostly white British; clonal diversity was possibly underestimated. Reports indicate that nearly half of spike-specific TCRs are directed at unmutated variant regions.

As for this clone: The target antigen is unknown.

Data came from immunoSEQ multiplex PCR; TCRdb stores just in-frame clones and leaves some out. Here the sample spans 180,000 or so clones, approximately 91% being singletons. V dropped 0 bases and J dropped 6; count of bases not matched to a gene: 4. The germline gives CDR1 ENHRY, CDR2 SYGVKD. CDR3 length: 14 residues. The sequencing used peripheral blood, collected 28 days after the second AZD1222 dose. The rearrangement joins TRBV10-3 to TRBJ1-1, with TRBD1 matching over 7 bases. The sequence was obtained from an adult who received the AZD1222 COVID-19 vaccine. CDR3 sequence: CAISESGRGAEAFF. In DNA form, the CDR3 reads TGTGCCATCAGTGAGTCCGGCAGGGGGGCTGAAGCTTTCTTT.